This T cell receptor beta chain originates from a study of cytomegalovirus exposure and HLA in healthy donors. Overall study context: The roughly 120 validation repertoires, a later analysis reported, used the same platform as the 666 first-cohort repertoires.

Method: immunoSEQ multiplex PCR; TCRdb's copy keeps in-frame clones and lacks some. Altogether 90,000 to 150,000 clones are present, 88% being singletons, with the ten largest covering under 6.5%. This CDR3 is 20 amino acids long. This receptor was obtained from a woman aged 18-35 years in good health and CMV-seropositive. The specimen was PBMCs. The V call is TRBV21-1, the J call TRBJ1-1. TRBV21-1 is described as a pseudogene. The CDR3 region has the DNA TGTGCCAGCAGCCCACGATCCTTGGGGGGGCCGAAGGATATGAACACTGAAGCTTTCTTT. Translation: CASSPRSLGGPKDMNTEAFF.